This TCR beta chain was sequenced in a study of blood T cell repertoires in COVID-19. Original analysis: Amplification of reference gene primers provided the estimated nucleated cell counts. Clones were read by immunoSEQ multiplex PCR, and TCRdb kept only the in-frame ones, dropping some. The V and J calls and clone size come from that table; D and trimming were worked out from the DNA. The table has approximately 250,000 clones, about 88% seen once; the top ten hold less than 4.5%. The CDR3 contains 15 residues. Germline-derived CDR1 and CDR2 are SGHRS and YFSETQ. V gave up 0 bases and J gave up 4 bases, with 13 bases separating them.

The TCR sequence derives from a man aged 18 to 29 with active or convalescent COVID-19. This chain joins TRBV5-1 and TRBJ1-1; TRBD1 might be the D (6 bases). Sequenced: peripheral blood. The CDR3 spells CASSLEAQGSTEAFF. Here the CDR3 DNA reads TGCGCCAGCAGCTTGGAGGCTCAGGGGAGCACTGAAGCTTTCTTT.